This record covers a single TCR beta chain. This clonotype was observed a handful of times. The clone's antigen remains unknown. Base qualities are not provided; no much larger clone lies one nucleotide away. These data are taken from a study of T cells in Graves' hyperthyroidism and ophthalmopathy (dated by TCRdb to between 2019 and 2020). Context from the whole study: Peripheral blood was collected at initial diagnosis, before any treatment. The study also compared thyroid tissue and blood T-cell repertoires from five or six Graves' hyperthyroidism patients. An independent validation cohort of around 19 hyperthyroidism patients and some 15 patients who later progressed to ophthalmopathy tested prospective prediction of ophthalmopathy. To identify distinguishing TCR V-J signatures, a discovery cohort of some 99 patients was used, comprising 43 with Graves' ophthalmopathy and approximately 57 with stable Graves' hyperthyroidism. The 75 to 100 discovery patients were divided at random into training and test sets in a 7:3 ratio. Following sampling, methimazole starting at 30 mg daily was given to hyperthyroidism patients, and high-dose intravenous methylprednisolone was given to ophthalmopathy patients. The paper reports TCR Vbeta CDR3 sequencing of some 140 peripheral blood samples: approximately 41 ophthalmopathy, about 75 hyperthyroidism and around 17 progressor patients. General study outcomes and caveats: Most expanded thyroid clonotypes (frequency above 0.001) were also detected in blood, a finding suggesting that blood repertoires may reflect thyroid immune responses. No statistical method was used to set the sample size in advance, and investigators knew the group allocation. In validation, the model predicted progression to ophthalmopathy with just under 71% sensitivity and roughly 75% specificity, a median of 6.5 months before onset. A model built on a 13 V-J signature distinguished ophthalmopathy from stable hyperthyroidism, reaching roughly 88% sensitivity and around 81% specificity in cross-validation and 80%/75% in testing.

TCR beta CDR3 regions were amplified from RNA transcripts. A first-round RT-PCR of the TCR CDR3 used the HTBI primer set with the Qiagen OneStep RT-PCR kit. The libraries were constructed in a second round of multiplex PCR and then size-selected and purified. Sequencing of the libraries was done on an Illumina HiSeq2000 using paired-end 100 bp reads. The published analysis was carried out like this. SOAPnuke was used to process the raw data, with reads discarded if the reads contained adapters or uncalled bases, had a mean Phred below 15, or lacked an exact constant-primer or identifier match. COPE v1.2.5 was used to merge high-quality paired reads, and clonotypes were defined as unique nucleotide sequences. MiTCR v1.1 was used to align the clonotypes against IMGT TRBV, TRBD and TRBJ reference segments. The analysis included only V-J combinations with a frequency above 0.0001, which together covered approximately 99% of the repertoires. The TCS score was defined as the ratio of F50 (clonal expansion) to E x V (chaos), calculated using BLOSUM62-based TCRdist between CDR3 peptides within each V-J. Welch's t-statistics and random forest reduced fewer than 550 V-J features to 13, which were used in a naive Bayes classifier (R e1071). Using fastp at Q25 and MiXCR, TCRdb reprocessed the public reads and kept productive beta chains. Rows matching on CDR3 protein sequence are summarized as one entry with the most common DNA and genes. Clone size and V and J calls follow TCRdb, not the original study. This sample gives 730,000 or so distinct CDR3 sequences in total; under 20% of them show up just once. The top ten clonotypes cover 16% of the sample.

Counted from cysteine to phenylalanine, this CDR3 has 15 amino acids. Just CDR3 DNA is preserved here, 45 bases in frame from base 1. The germline V gene (reference sequence) specifies MNHEY as CDR1 and SMNVEV as CDR2. V and J are trimmed by 5 bases and 5 bases, and the gene matches miss 9 bases of the junction. Hyperthyroidism patients were newly diagnosed, had a disease duration of under 2 months, and were aged 18 to 65 years. Exclusion was applied to patients with uncontrolled infections, other autoimmune diseases, pregnancy or lactation. Diagnoses were established on the basis of clinical symptoms, serum thyroxine and TRAb, thyroid ultrasound, and orbital computed tomography. Blood from progressor patients was collected at the time of first diagnosis with hyperthyroidism, before any ophthalmopathy symptoms had appeared. PBMCs were isolated from about 10 ml of fresh peripheral blood by Ficoll-Paque density gradient centrifugation. Patients classed as progressors first received a Graves' hyperthyroidism diagnosis and then went on to develop ophthalmopathy during follow-up. Total RNA was extracted with Trizol reagent, and quality was checked on an Agilent 2100 Bioanalyzer.

Recombination joined TRBV27 with TRBJ2-7; 10 of the junction bases match TRBD1. The sequencing input was blood. This TCR was recovered from a woman between 45 and 60 years old with Graves' hyperthyroidism that later progressed to Graves' ophthalmopathy. The CDR3 is CASSPGTGAFDEQYF. The bases are TGTGCCAGCAGTCCCGGGACAGGGGCGTTCGACGAGCAGTACTTC.